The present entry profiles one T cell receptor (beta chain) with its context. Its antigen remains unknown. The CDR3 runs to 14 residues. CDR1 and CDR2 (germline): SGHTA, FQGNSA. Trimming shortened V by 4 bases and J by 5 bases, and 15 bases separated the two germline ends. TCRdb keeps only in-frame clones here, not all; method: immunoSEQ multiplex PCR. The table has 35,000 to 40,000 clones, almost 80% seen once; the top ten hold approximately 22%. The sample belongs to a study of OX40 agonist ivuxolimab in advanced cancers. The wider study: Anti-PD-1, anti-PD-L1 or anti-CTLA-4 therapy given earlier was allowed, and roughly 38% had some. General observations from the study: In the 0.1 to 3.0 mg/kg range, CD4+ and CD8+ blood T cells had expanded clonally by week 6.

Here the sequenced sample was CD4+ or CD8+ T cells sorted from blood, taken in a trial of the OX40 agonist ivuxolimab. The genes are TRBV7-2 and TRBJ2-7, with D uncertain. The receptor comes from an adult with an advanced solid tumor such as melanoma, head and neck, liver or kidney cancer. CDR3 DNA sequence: TGTGCCAGCAGCTCAGGACGAGGAACGGACGAGCAGTACTTC. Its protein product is CASSSGRGTDEQYF.